The 26 T cell receptor beta chains below come from one sample, sequenced in a study of blood T cell repertoires in COVID-19. The repertoire was sequenced with immunoSEQ multiplex PCR; TCRdb's copy has only in-frame clones and lacks some. The sample yields 150,000 to 200,000 clones, roughly 88% seen once. The source material was PBMCs or T cells enriched from blood (not recorded which). These TCRs come from a man between 65 and 85 years old who had been exposed to COVID-19.

This clone has just a few counts. V usage is TRBV9 and J usage is TRBJ2-7, with 8 bases aligning to TRBD1. V lost 3 bases to trimming and J lost 6 bases; unmatched junction nucleotides: 8. The length of the CDR3 is 14 residues. The germline V gene has CDR1 SGDLS and CDR2 YYNGEE. The CDR3 DNA reads as TGTGCCAGCAGCGGATATGGACAGGGCGGCGAGCAGTACTTC. It is translated as CASSGYGQGGEQYF.

The rearrangement joins TRBV5-6 to TRBJ2-3; the match to TRBD2 covers 11 bases. CDR1 SGHDT and CDR2 YYEEEE come from the germline V gene. J was trimmed by 6 bases and V by 2 bases; bases with no gene match: 11. CDR3 length: 17 residues. The chain's CDR3 is CASSFAGTSGRGDTQYF. The CDR3 DNA sequence: TGTGCCAGCAGCTTTGCCGGGACTAGCGGAAGGGGGGATACGCAGTATTTT.

This chain joins TRBV2 and TRBJ1-1; 7 nucleotides agree with TRBD1. Germline V gene sequence: CDR1 SNHLY, CDR2 FYNNEI. V was pared by 6 bases and J by 1 base, with 8 bases of the junction left unmatched. The CDR3 is made up of 15 amino acids. CDR3 sequence (DNA): TGTGCCAGCAGAGCCCAGACAGGGCAGAACACTGAAGCTTTCTTT. This encodes CASRAQTGQNTEAFF.

A single count supports this clone. This rearrangement joins TRBV6-5 to TRBJ2-3, with D maybe TRBD1 (5 bases). Germline CDR1 and CDR2: MNHEY and SVGAGI. This CDR3 has 15 amino acids. The V end was cut by 6 bases, the J end by 0 bases, with 13 bases between. The CDR3 loop reads CASRRTFDSTDTQYF. Written as DNA, the CDR3 is TGTGCCAGCAGGAGGACATTTGATAGCACAGATACGCAGTATTTT.

This chain connects TRBV30 to TRBJ1-2; no clear D. CDR3 length: 13 amino acids. The V gene lost 0 bases and the J gene lost 3 bases, with 8 bases spanning the gap. The germline gives CDR1 GTSNPN, CDR2 SVGIG (reference sequence). The CDR3 is CAWSVRGHYGYTF. The CDR3 DNA is TGTGCCTGGAGTGTACGGGGTCACTATGGCTACACCTTC.

The rearrangement joins TRBV2 to TRBJ1-2; D is possibly TRBD1 (6 bases). V gave up 4 bases and J gave up 4 bases, with 10 bases separating them. This CDR3 comprises 13 residues. Germline assignment: CDR1 SNHLY and CDR2 FYNNEI. In DNA, the CDR3 is TGTGCCAGCAGTGGAGGGGACATCTATGGCTACACCTTC. It codes for CASSGGDIYGYTF.

The genes are TRBV15 and TRBJ2-1; D is possibly TRBD1 (6 bases). The CDR3 loop spans 15 amino acids. Deletions cut 2 bases from V and 8 bases from J, with 16 bases between. CDR1 LNHNV and CDR2 YYDKDF come from the germline V gene (reference sequence). The CDR3 DNA follows: TGTGCCACCAGCAGAACGAACAGGGTGGGCGATGAGCAGTTCTTC. Its translation: CATSRTNRVGDEQFF.

The rearrangement links TRBV7-6 to TRBJ1-3, with D perhaps TRBD1 (6 bases). The germline V and J ends were trimmed by 2 bases and 0 bases, with 14 bases remaining between them. The CDR3 is 17 residues long. Germline lookup yields CDR1 SGHVS and CDR2 FNYEAQ. The CDR3 protein is CASSLWGPPNSGNTIYF. DNA of the CDR3: TGTGCCAGCAGCTTATGGGGGCCTCCCAACTCTGGAAACACCATATATTTT. The variable domain in full, completed from reference TRBV7-6 and TRBJ1-3, reads GAGVSQSPRYKVTKRGQDVALRCDPISGHVSLYWYRQALGQGPEFLTYFNYEAQQDKSGLPNDRFSAERPEGSISTLTIQRTEQRDSAMYRCASSLWGPPNSGNTIYFGEGSWLTVV.

V is TRBV6-5 and J is TRBJ2-7; TRBD1 agrees at 7 bases. The CDR3 length is 16 residues. V shed 2 bases and J 5 bases; nucleotides not matched to a gene: 12. The germline CDR1 and CDR2 sequences are MNHEY and SVGAGI. CDR3: CASSYAEEGGYDEQYF. The CDR3 DNA reads TGTGCCAGCAGTTACGCCGAAGAAGGGGGCTACGACGAGCAGTACTTC.

The J gene is TRBJ2-5, the V gene TRBV6-5; tentative D call: TRBD1 (5 bases). The CDR3 is 15 amino acids. Trimming shortened V by 6 bases and J by 0 bases, and 14 bases separated the two germline ends. Germline-derived CDR1 and CDR2 are MNHEY and SVGAGI. CDR3 bases: TGTGCCAGCAGGGTGGGGCACTCGTACCAAGAGACCCAGTACTTC. Protein sequence: CASRVGHSYQETQYF.

CDR3 nucleotide sequence: TGTGCCAGCAGATCCAGCGGGAGTGGCACAGATACGCAGTATTTT. Protein product: CASRSSGSGTDTQYF. V and J are TRBV28 and TRBJ2-3; 8 bases line up with TRBD2. The CDR3 covers 15 residues. V dropped 6 bases and J dropped 1; count of bases not matched to a gene: 6. Germline V gene data show CDR1 as MDHEN and CDR2 as SYDVKM.

The chain is built from TRBV28 and TRBJ1-6; weak D call: TRBD1 (5 bases). The CDR3 covers 16 residues. The V end lost 6 bases, the J end lost 9 bases, and 21 bases lay between the germline ends. The germline V gene encodes CDR1 MDHEN and CDR2 SYDVKM. The CDR3 is CASSPFGGTQSSPLHF. The CDR3 DNA reads as TGTGCCAGCAGCCCCTTTGGGGGGACCCAGAGTTCACCCCTCCACTTT.

The genes are TRBV2 and TRBJ2-7; 7 nucleotides match TRBD2. J gave up 1 base and V 7 bases, and 7 bases lay outside the gene matches. Germline CDR1 and CDR2: SNHLY and FYNNEI. CDR3 length: 14 amino acids. Here the CDR3 DNA reads TGTGCCAGCAAAGGACTAGTGAGTTCCTACGAGCAGTACTTC. Translated: CASKGLVSSYEQYF.

This chain uses TRBV7-9 with TRBJ1-2; D remains unclear. The germline CDR1 and CDR2 sequences are SEHNR and FQNEAQ (reference sequence). Trimming shortened V by 1 base and J by 1 base, and 7 bases separated the two germline ends. The CDR3 runs to 14 residues. The CDR3 bases are TGTGCCAGCAGCTTAGAGGGAGTTAACTATGGCTACACCTTC. Translation gives CASSLEGVNYGYTF.

CDR3 DNA: TGTGCCAGCAGCCCCTCGGGGGTGGGAGAGCAGTACTTC. Translating it yields CASSPSGVGEQYF. V gene TRBV3-1 (or the pseudogene TRBV3-2) combines with J gene TRBJ2-7; possible D gene TRBD2, 6 bases. The CDR3 runs 13 residues. The V and J ends lost 4 bases and 7 bases respectively, with 14 bases between them. Germline CDR1 reads LGHDT; CDR2 reads YNNKEL (reference sequence).

The chain recombines TRBV5-1 with TRBJ2-7; 7 positions match TRBD1. Trimming took 3 bases from V and 4 from J; bases not matched to a gene: 7. The V gene's germline CDR1 is SGHRS and CDR2 YFSETQ. This CDR3 is built from 14 residues. The CDR3 loop is CASSYRQGVYEQYF. In nucleotides, the CDR3 is TGCGCCAGCAGCTACCGACAGGGAGTTTACGAGCAGTACTTC.

The V and J genes are TRBV5-1 and TRBJ2-1; 9 bases agree with TRBD2. With V trimmed by 0 bases and J by 6 bases, 4 bases remained unmatched. Germline V gene data show CDR1 as SGHRS and CDR2 as YFSETQ. The CDR3 consists of 15 residues. The DNA of the CDR3 is TGCGCCAGCAGCTTGGGGACTAGCGATACCAATGAGCAGTTCTTC. Its translation: CASSLGTSDTNEQFF.

The J gene is TRBJ1-2, the V gene TRBV5-1; 9 bases align to TRBD1. The CDR3 extends over 13 amino acids. From germline, CDR1 is SGHRS and CDR2 YFSETQ. J gave up 8 bases and V 1 base, and 3 bases lay outside the gene matches. The CDR3 region has the DNA TGCGCCAGCAGCTTGAGGACAGGGGAAGGCTACACCTTC. Translating gives CASSLRTGEGYTF.

The gene calls are TRBV5-4 and TRBJ1-1; no clear D gene. Germline CDR1 reads SGHNT; CDR2 reads YYREEE (reference sequence). Trimming shortened V by 10 bases and J by 1 base, and 23 bases separated the two germline ends. There are 16 residues in the CDR3. Here the CDR3 DNA reads TGTGCCTATGCACCCCGGGGAAGGCCAAAGAACACTGAAGCTTTCTTT. Protein product: CAYAPRGRPKNTEAFF.

The chain couples TRBV5-5 to TRBJ2-1, with a weak D call TRBD2 (6 bases). The CDR3 is made up of 15 amino acids. The germline V gene has CDR1 SGHKS and CDR2 YYEKEE (reference sequence). V lost 3 bases, J lost 1 base, and 11 bases lay in between. The CDR3 loop is CASSWASESYNEQFF. The CDR3 region has the DNA TGTGCCAGCAGCTGGGCTAGCGAGTCCTACAATGAGCAGTTCTTC.

The chain employs TRBV5-1 and TRBJ1-3, with TRBD1 as a possible D gene (5 bases). Trimming took 4 bases from V and 4 from J, leaving 12 bases between them. The CDR3 has 14 amino acids. The germline V gene has CDR1 SGHRS and CDR2 YFSETQ. DNA for the CDR3: TGCGCCAGCAGCCCCGCGGGGGAAGGAAACACCATATATTTT. This encodes CASSPAGEGNTIYF.

The V call is TRBV9, the J call TRBJ2-7, with 7 bases matching TRBD1. The germline V gene encodes CDR1 SGDLS and CDR2 YYNGEE. With 3 bases clipped from V and 2 bases from J, the junction kept 5 bases outside the gene matches. The CDR3 runs 14 residues. CDR3 loop: CASSAGDSPYEQYF. The DNA of the CDR3 is TGTGCCAGCAGCGCTGGGGACAGTCCCTACGAGCAGTACTTC.

The genes are TRBV5-1 and TRBJ1-1; 9 bases align to TRBD1. The V gene's germline CDR1 is SGHRS and CDR2 YFSETQ. J lost 8 bases, V lost 0 bases, and 5 bases had no gene match. This CDR3 contains 14 residues. The CDR3 loop is CASSLEGTGKEAFF. As DNA, the CDR3 is TGCGCCAGCAGCTTGGAAGGGACAGGGAAAGAAGCTTTCTTT.

This chain links TRBV6-6 with TRBJ2-5, with 9 bases matching TRBD2. V trimming: 5 bases; J trimming: 4 bases; junction bases outside the gene matches: 14. CDR1 is MNHNY and CDR2 is SVGAGI in the germline V gene (reference sequence). This CDR3 contains 17 residues. This CDR3 is CASSPLWGGRALETQYF. The CDR3 DNA reads TGTGCCAGCAGTCCCCTTTGGGGCGGGAGGGCCTTAGAGACCCAGTACTTC.

The chain links TRBV6-2 or TRBV6-3 to TRBJ1-1; D is unresolved. V was pared by 2 bases and J by 3 bases, with 7 bases between. There are 13 residues in the CDR3. Germline values: CDR1 MNHEY, CDR2 SVGEGT. The CDR3 spells CASSYQAYTEAFF. CDR3 DNA: TGTGCCAGCAGTTACCAGGCGTACACTGAAGCTTTCTTT.

The rearrangement links TRBV6-2 or TRBV6-3 to TRBJ2-1; 8 bases align to TRBD1. V shed 6 bases and J 9 bases; nucleotides not matched to a gene: 7. The CDR3 totals 13 residues. The germline gives CDR1 MNHEY, CDR2 SVGEGT. In DNA, the CDR3 is TGTGCCAGCAGCCGGACAGGGCTTGGTGAGCAGTTCTTC. Translating it yields CASSRTGLGEQFF.